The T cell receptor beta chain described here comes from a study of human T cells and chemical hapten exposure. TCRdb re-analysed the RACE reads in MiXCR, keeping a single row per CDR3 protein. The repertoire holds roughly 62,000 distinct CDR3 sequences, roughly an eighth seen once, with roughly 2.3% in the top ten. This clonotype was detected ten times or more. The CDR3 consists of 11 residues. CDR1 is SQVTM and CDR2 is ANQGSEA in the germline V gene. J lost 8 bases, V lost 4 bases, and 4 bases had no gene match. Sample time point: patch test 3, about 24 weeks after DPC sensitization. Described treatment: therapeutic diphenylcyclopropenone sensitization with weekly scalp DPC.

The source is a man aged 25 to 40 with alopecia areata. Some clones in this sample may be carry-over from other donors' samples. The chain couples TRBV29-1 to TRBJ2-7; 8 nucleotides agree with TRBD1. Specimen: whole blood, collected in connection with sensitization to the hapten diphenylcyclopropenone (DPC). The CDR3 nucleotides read TGCAGCGTTGGAGCAGGGGGCCAGCAGTACTTC. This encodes CSVGAGGQQYF.